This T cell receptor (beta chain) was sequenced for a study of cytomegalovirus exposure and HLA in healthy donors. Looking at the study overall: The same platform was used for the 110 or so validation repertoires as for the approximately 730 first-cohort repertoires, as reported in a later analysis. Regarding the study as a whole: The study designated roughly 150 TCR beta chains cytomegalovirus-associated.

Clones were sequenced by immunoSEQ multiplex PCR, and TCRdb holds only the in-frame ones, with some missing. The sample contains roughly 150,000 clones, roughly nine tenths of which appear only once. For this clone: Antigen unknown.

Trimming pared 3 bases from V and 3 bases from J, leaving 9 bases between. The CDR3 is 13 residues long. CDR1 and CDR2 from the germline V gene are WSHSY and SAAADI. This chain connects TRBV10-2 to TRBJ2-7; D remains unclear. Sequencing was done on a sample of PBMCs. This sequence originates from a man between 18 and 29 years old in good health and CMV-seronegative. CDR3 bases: TGCGCCAGCAGTGATGCTAGAGGCTACGAGCAGTACGTC. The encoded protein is CASSDARGYEQYV.